This TCR beta chain was recovered during a study of T cell responses to AZD1222 COVID-19 vaccine. Measured with immunoSEQ multiplex PCR; TCRdb has only the in-frame clones, and not every one. The sample has some 130,000 clones; around 86% are singletons. Deletions cut 7 bases from V and 2 bases from J, with 17 bases between. CDR3 length: 15 residues. CDR1 and CDR2 from the germline V gene are SNHLY and FYNNEI. This clonotype was obtained from an adult in good health. The material sequenced was peripheral blood, taken on day 0 of AZD1222 vaccination. This sequence joins TRBV2 and TRBJ2-5; D is perhaps TRBD2 (5 bases). The CDR3 DNA follows: TGTGCCAGCATTCTCCTATCTTCGGGGCAAGAGACCCAGTACTTC. This translates into CASILLSSGQETQYF. Complete variable domain (other parts from reference TRBV2 and TRBJ2-5): EPEVTQTPSHQVTQMGQEVILRCVPISNHLYFYWYRQILGQKVEFLVSFYNNEISEKSEIFDDQFSVERPDGSNFTLKIRSTKLEDSAMYFCASILLSSGQETQYFGPGTRLLVL.